This is a list of T cell receptor beta chains from one sample in a study of shared clonotypes between healthy human individuals. Sequenced by immunoSEQ multiplex PCR; TCRdb stores in-frame clones only, minus some. The table lists some 1.5 million clones, roughly 97% of them singletons. The sequencing sample was made of naive CD4+ T cells sorted from blood. These TCRs come from a man under 40 in good health. Each CDR3 is given without its conserved first and last residue. Fields, in order: J gene, V gene, CDR3 protein.

>TRBJ1-3|TRBV6-5
ASNDRPGNTIY
>TRBJ2-4|TRBV19
AGGPGGAKNIQY
>TRBJ2-5|TRBV5-1
ASSLGERQGGQETQY
>TRBJ2-6|TRBV2
ASMGTSASGANVLT
>TRBJ2-1|TRBV5-6
ASSPFGGEQF
>TRBJ2-7|TRBV11-2
ASSLGSGVAHEQY
>TRBJ2-7|TRBV11-2
ASGELGQY
>TRBJ2-2|TRBV9
ASSAVDMNTGELF
>TRBJ2-3|TRBV7-9
ASSFSGTDTQY
>TRBJ2-5|TRBV6-1
ASSEAFDSPRETQY
>TRBJ1-1|TRBV5-1
ASSAWDGLNTEAF
>TRBJ1-2|TRBV7-9
ASSLARRGYT
>TRBJ1-1|TRBV27
ASSRTILYAEAF
>TRBJ1-4|TRBV28
ASSLDWSTTNEKLF
>TRBJ2-3|TRBV5-1
ASSLVRGRDTQY
>TRBJ2-2|TRBV18
ASSPQPGSYTGELF
>TRBJ2-3|TRBV5-1
ASSLAAETDTQY
>TRBJ2-1|TRBV10-3
AISVSGRMYSEQF
>TRBJ1-1|TRBV5-6
ASSFSLDRSTEAF
>TRBJ2-1|TRBV11-3
ASSLSYGEQF
>TRBJ1-2|TRBV7-8
ASSLKRDLYGYT
>TRBJ1-1|TRBV5-1
ASSLLRMNTEAF
>TRBJ2-5|TRBV27
ASSGGESVTQY
>TRBJ2-7|TRBV7-2
ASSLVAGQGNEQY
>TRBJ2-1|TRBV25-1
ASSPAPGSPDNEQF
>TRBJ2-7|TRBV7-9
ASSKAFRQSGDEQY
>TRBJ2-5|TRBV5-1
ASSPWTLETQY
>TRBJ2-7|TRBV6-1
ASSEAPGLTYEQY
>TRBJ1-5|TRBV5-8
ASSLVFGTGTNQPQH
>TRBJ2-7|TRBV27
ASSPLLAGEQY
>TRBJ2-3|TRBV5-1
ASSLDSPSTDTQY
>TRBJ2-5|TRBV5-1
ASSPSEGRGETQY
>TRBJ2-7|TRBV7-9
ASSLGVAGGYEQY
>TRBJ2-5|TRBV6-1
ASRQATGQETQY
>TRBJ2-7|TRBV5-1
ASSYHRASGSFTYEQY
>TRBJ2-1|TRBV7-9
ASSSGQGSYNEQF
>TRBJ1-3|TRBV5-1
ASSLNPRAEGNTIY
>TRBJ2-6|TRBV18
ASSPQGAPGANVLT
>TRBJ2-5|TRBV7-3
ASSLQGSETQY
>TRBJ2-7|TRBV2
ASTPGLGVEQY
>TRBJ2-1|TRBV2
ASSLAEGGYNEQF
>TRBJ2-1|TRBV2
ASSDGRRGLEF
>TRBJ2-3|TRBV9
ASSVLTDTQY
>TRBJ2-1|TRBV5-1
ASRVDWTRAYNEQF
>TRBJ2-1|TRBV7-9
ASSLAGTDTHTSYNEQF
>TRBJ2-1|TRBV5-1
ASSLISTTSRFYNEQF
>TRBJ1-2|TRBV5-4
ASSLVGTGMNYGYT
>TRBJ2-1|TRBV5-4
ASSLAPWNEQF
>TRBJ1-3|TRBV7-6
ASSFMSATGNTIY
>TRBJ2-7|TRBV4-3
ASSLLGGYEQY
>TRBJ1-5|TRBV19
ASSPTPVYSNQPQH
>TRBJ2-1|TRBV29-1
SVEALRAKGYNEQF
>TRBJ2-1|TRBV28
ASNTGLAGYNEQF
>TRBJ2-2|TRBV2
ASSERSLNTGELF
>TRBJ2-1|TRBV9
ASSQDPTSGIRNEQF
>TRBJ2-7|TRBV19
ASATGTGASEQY